Shown below are 3 T cell receptor beta chains from a single sample sequenced in a study of T cells in localized non-small cell lung cancer. The protocol was immunoSEQ multiplex PCR, while the TCRdb copy is restricted to in-frame clones and leaves out a portion. The table shows roughly 2,600 clones, with more than 20% occurring only once. The sequencing used normal lung tissue next to the tumor, collected before any cancer treatment. These receptors came from a woman aged 35-70 years with stage I lung adenocarcinoma.

The gene calls are TRBV2 and TRBJ2-7; TRBD1 matches 10 bases. The V gene's germline CDR1 is SNHLY and CDR2 FYNNEI. CDR3 length equals 14 residues. With V trimmed by 3 bases and J by 4 bases, 3 bases remained unmatched. The CDR3 DNA follows: TGTGCCAGCAGTGATCGGACAGGGGGGTACGAGCAGTACTTC. Translating it yields CASSDRTGGYEQYF. Full variable domain (rest looked up from reference TRBV2 and TRBJ2-7): EPEVTQTPSHQVTQMGQEVILRCVPISNHLYFYWYRQILGQKVEFLVSFYNNEISEKSEIFDDQFSVERPDGSNFTLKIRSTKLEDSAMYFCASSDRTGGYEQYFGPGTRLTVT.

The sample holds a few counts of this clone. The chain carries TRBV7-5 and TRBJ1-5. TRBV7-5 is a pseudogene. CDR3 length: 15 residues. The CDR3 DNA reads as TGTGCCAGCAGCTTTTGGGAAGGGAGCAATCAGCCCCAGCATTTT. Its translation: CASSFWEGSNQPQHF.

This clone was recorded at least ten times. CDR3 nucleotides: TGTGCCATCAGTGAGTCGAGTGTCTCGCGACTAGCGGGGGCAGATACGCAGTATTTT. Translating gives CAISESSVSRLAGADTQYF. The chain is built from TRBV10-3 and TRBJ2-3; 12 bases agree with TRBD2. CDR1 and CDR2 from the germline V gene are ENHRY and SYGVKD. The junction had 11 bases not matched to a gene; V was cut back by 0 bases and J by 4 bases. This CDR3 spans 19 amino acids.